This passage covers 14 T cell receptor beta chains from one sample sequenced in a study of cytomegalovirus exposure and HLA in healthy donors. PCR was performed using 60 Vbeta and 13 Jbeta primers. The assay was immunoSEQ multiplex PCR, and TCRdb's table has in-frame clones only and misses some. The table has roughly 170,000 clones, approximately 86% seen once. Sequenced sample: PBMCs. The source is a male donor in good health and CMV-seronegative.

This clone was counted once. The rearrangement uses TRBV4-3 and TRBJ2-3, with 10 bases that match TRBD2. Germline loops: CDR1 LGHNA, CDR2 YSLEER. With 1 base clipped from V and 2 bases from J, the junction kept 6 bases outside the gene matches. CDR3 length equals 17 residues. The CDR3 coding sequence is TGCGCCAGCAGCCAAGCCGGGACTAGCGTACTCACAGATACGCAGTATTTT. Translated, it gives CASSQAGTSVLTDTQYF.

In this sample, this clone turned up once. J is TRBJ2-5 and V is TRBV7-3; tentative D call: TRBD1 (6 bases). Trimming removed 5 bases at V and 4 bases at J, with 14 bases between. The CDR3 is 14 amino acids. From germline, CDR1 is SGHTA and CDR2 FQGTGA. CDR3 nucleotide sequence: TGTGCCAGCAGCCCCGGGACATTAGGAGAGACCCAGTACTTC. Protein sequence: CASSPGTLGETQYF.

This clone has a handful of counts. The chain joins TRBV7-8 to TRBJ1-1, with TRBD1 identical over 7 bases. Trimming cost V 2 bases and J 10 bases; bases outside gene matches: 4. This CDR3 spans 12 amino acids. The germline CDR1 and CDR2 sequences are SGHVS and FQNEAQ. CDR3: CASSLIQGPAFF. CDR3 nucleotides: TGTGCCAGCAGCTTAATACAGGGGCCAGCTTTCTTT.

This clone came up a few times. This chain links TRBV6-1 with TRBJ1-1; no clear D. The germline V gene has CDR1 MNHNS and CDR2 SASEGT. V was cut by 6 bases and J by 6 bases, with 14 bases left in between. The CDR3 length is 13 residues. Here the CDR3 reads CASSTWRSPEAFF. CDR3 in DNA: TGTGCCAGCAGCACGTGGAGGTCGCCTGAAGCTTTCTTT.

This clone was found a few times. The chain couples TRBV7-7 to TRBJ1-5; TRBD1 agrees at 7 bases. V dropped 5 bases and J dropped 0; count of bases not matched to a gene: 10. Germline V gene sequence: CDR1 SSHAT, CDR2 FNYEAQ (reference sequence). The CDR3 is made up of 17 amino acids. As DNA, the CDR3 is TGTGCCAGCAGCCCCCATGGCAGGGGGTATAGCAATCAGCCCCAGCATTTT. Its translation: CASSPHGRGYSNQPQHF. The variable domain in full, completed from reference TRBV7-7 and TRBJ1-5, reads GAGVSQSPRYKVTKRGQDVTLRCDPISSHATLYWYQQALGQGPEFLTYFNYEAQPDKSGLPSDRFSAERPEGSISTLTIQRTEQRDSAMYRCASSPHGRGYSNQPQHFGDGTRLSIL.

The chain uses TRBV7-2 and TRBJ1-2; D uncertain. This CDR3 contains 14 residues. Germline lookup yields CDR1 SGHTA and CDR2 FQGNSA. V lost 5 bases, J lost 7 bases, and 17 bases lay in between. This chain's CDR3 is CASSPRRPAGGYTF. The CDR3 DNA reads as TGTGCCAGCAGCCCTCGGAGGCCCGCAGGTGGCTACACCTTC. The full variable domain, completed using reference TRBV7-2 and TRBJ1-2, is GAGVSQSPSNKVTEKGKDVELRCDPISGHTALYWYRQSLGQGLEFLIYFQGNSAPDKSGLPSDRFSAERTGGSVSTLTIQRTQQEDSAVYLCASSPRRPAGGYTFGSGTRLTVV.

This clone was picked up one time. The CDR3 protein is CASSYLRVNADTQYF. The CDR3 DNA reads TGTGCCAGCAGTTACCTGAGGGTGAATGCAGATACGCAGTATTTT. The V call is TRBV6-6, the J call TRBJ2-3, with a tentative D call TRBD2 (5 bases). Per the germline V gene, CDR1 is MNHNY and CDR2 is SVGAGI (reference sequence). The CDR3 is made up of 15 amino acids. Trimming removed 2 bases at V and 4 bases at J, with 13 bases between.

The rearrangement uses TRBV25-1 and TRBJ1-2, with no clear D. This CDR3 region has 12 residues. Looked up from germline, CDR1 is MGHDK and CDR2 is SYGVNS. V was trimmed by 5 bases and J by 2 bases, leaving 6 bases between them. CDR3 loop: CASSQMNYGYTF. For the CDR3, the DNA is TGTGCCAGCAGTCAAATGAACTATGGCTACACCTTC.

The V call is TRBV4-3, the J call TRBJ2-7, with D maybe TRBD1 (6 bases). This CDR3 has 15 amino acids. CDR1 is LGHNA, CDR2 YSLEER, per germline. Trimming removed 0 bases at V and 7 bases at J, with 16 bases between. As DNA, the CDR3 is TGCGCCAGCAGCCAAGATCAGGGGCCTCCCAATGAGCAGTACTTC. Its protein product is CASSQDQGPPNEQYF.

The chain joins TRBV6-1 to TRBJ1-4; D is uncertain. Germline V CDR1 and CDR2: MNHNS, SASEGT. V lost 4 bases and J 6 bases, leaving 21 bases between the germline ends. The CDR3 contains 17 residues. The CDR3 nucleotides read TGTGCCAGCAGTGGGGAGGCCCGACGAAGTCCCCATGAAAAACTGTTTTTT. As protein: CASSGEARRSPHEKLFF.

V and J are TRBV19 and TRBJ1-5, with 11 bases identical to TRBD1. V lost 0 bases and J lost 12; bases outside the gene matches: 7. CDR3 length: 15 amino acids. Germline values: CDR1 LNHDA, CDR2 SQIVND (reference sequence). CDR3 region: CASSIDGQGARFQHF. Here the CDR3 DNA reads TGTGCCAGTAGTATAGACGGACAGGGGGCCAGGTTCCAGCATTTT.

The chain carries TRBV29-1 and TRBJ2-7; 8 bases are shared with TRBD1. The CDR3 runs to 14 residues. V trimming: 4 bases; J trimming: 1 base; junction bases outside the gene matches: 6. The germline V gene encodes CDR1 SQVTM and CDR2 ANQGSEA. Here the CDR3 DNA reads TGCAGCGTTGGGCCCGGACAGGGATCCTACGAGCAGTACTTC. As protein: CSVGPGQGSYEQYF.

CDR3 nucleotides: TGTGCCAGCAGTTACTCGGGCAGATACAATGAGCAGTTCTTC. Amino acids: CASSYSGRYNEQFF. V and J are TRBV6-5 and TRBJ2-1; D is unresolved. V was pared by 0 bases and J by 4 bases, with 7 bases between. This CDR3 region has 14 residues. CDR1 and CDR2 from the germline V gene are MNHEY and SVGAGI.

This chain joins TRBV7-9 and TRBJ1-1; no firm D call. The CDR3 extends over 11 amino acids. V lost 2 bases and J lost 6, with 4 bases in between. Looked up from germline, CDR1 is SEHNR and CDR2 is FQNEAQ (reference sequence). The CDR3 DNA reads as TGTGCCAGCAGCTTATCTTCTGAAGCTTTCTTT. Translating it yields CASSLSSEAFF. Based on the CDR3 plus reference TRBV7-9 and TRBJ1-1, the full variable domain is DTGVSQNPRHKITKRGQNVTFRCDPISEHNRLYWYRQTLGQGPEFLTYFQNEAQLEKSRLLSDRFSAERPKGSFSTLEIQRTEQGDSAMYLCASSLSSEAFFGQGTRLTVV.